This TCR beta chain was sequenced during a study of T cell responses to AZD1222 COVID-19 vaccine. Study-wide points: The donors showed a predominance of white British ancestry and of females, with possible underestimation of clonal diversity. Spike-specific TCR depth and breadth grew after two AZD1222 doses. Repertoires were obtained only post-peak T cell response.

V was clipped by 5 bases and J by 0 bases, with 19 bases between them. Germline V gene sequence: CDR1 SEHNR, CDR2 FQNEAQ (reference sequence). This CDR3 has 17 amino acids. Assay: immunoSEQ multiplex PCR; the TCRdb copy retains only in-frame clones and omits some. The sample consists of around 99,000 clones, 87% of them appearing once. As regards this clone: What it recognizes is unknown.

The chain employs TRBV7-9 and TRBJ1-2; D not resolved. Specimen: peripheral blood, collected 28 days after the second AZD1222 dose. This sequence was found in an adult who received the AZD1222 COVID-19 vaccine. The CDR3 loop is CASSLLTARTANYGYTF. CDR3 DNA: TGTGCCAGCAGCCTACTAACGGCCCGGACGGCTAACTATGGCTACACCTTC.